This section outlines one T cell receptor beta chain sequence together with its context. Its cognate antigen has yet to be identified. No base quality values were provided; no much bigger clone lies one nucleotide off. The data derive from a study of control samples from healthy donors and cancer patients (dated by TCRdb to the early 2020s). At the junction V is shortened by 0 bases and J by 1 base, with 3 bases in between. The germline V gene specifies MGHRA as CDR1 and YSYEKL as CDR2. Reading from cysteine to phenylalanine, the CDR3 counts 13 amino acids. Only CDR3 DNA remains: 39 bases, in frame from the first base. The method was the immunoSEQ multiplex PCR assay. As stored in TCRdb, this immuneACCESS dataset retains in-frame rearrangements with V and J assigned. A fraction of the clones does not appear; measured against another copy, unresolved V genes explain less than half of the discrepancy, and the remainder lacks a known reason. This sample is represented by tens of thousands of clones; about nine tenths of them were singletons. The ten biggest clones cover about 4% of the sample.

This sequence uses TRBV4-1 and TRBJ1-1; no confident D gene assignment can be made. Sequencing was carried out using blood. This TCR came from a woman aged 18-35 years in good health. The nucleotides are TGCGCCAGCAGCCAAGACCGGAACACTGAAGCTTTCTTT. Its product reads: CASSQDRNTEAFF.